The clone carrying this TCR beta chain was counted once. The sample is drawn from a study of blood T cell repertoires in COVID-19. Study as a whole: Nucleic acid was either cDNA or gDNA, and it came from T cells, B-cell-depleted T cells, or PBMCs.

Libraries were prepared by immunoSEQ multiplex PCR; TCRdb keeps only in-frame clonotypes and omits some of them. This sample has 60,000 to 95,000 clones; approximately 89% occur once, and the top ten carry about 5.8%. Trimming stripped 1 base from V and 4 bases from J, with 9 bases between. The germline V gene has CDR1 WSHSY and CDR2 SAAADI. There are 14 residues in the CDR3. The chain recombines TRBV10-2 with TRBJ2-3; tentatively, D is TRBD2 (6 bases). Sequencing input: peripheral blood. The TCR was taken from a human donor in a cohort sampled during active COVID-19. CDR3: CASSEYRGADTQYF. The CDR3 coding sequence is TGCGCCAGCAGTGAGTACCGCGGGGCAGATACGCAGTATTTT.